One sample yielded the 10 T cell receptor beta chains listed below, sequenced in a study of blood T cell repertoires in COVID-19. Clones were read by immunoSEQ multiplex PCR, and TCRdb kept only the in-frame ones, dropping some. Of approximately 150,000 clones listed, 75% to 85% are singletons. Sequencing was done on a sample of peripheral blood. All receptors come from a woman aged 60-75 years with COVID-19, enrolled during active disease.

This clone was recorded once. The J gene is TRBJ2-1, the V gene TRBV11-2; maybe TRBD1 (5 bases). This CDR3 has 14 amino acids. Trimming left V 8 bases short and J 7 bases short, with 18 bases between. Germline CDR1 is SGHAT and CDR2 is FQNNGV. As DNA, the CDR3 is TGTGCCAGCTCCAGGGCCCCACGGCCAAATGAGCAGTTCTTC. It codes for CASSRAPRPNEQFF.

CDR3 DNA: TGTGCCAGCAGTACTGCCGGCGGAGCTGAAGCTTTCTTT. It is translated as CASSTAGGAEAFF. The gene calls are TRBV6-5 and TRBJ1-1; D gene uncertain. V shed 5 bases and J shed 6 bases, with 13 bases lying between them. The CDR3 sequence is 13 residues long. CDR1 is MNHEY, CDR2 SVGAGI, per germline.

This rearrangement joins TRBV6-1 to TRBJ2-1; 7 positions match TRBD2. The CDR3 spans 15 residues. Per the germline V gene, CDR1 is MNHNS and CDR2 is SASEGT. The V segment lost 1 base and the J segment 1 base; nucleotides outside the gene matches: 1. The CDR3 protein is CASSEGGGSYNEQFF. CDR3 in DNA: TGTGCCAGCAGTGAAGGCGGGGGTTCCTACAATGAGCAGTTCTTC.

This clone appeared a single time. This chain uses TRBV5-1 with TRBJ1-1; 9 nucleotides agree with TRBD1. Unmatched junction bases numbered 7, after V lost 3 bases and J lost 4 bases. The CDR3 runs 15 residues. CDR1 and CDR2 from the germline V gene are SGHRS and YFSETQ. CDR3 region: CASSYGTGFRTEAFF. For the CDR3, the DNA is TGCGCCAGCAGCTATGGGACAGGGTTTCGCACTGAAGCTTTCTTT.

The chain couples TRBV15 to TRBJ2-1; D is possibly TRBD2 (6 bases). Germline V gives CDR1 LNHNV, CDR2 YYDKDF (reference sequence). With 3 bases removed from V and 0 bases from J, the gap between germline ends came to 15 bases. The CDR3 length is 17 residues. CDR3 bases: TGTGCCACCAGCAGCAACATCCGGGAGAGCTCCTACAATGAGCAGTTCTTC. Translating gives CATSSNIRESSYNEQFF.

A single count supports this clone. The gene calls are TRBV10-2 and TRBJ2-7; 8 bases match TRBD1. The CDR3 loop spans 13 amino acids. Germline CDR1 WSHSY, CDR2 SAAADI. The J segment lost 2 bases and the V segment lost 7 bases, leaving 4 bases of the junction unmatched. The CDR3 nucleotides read TGCGCCAGCAAGACAGGGGCCCCCTACGAGCAGTACTTC. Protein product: CASKTGAPYEQYF.

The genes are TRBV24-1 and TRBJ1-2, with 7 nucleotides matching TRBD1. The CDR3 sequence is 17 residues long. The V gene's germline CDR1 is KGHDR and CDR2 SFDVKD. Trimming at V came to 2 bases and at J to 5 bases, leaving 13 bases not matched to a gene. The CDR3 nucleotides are TGTGCCACCAGTGATTCTCGCCTCCGCGACAGGGCATATGGCTACACCTTC. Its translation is CATSDSRLRDRAYGYTF.

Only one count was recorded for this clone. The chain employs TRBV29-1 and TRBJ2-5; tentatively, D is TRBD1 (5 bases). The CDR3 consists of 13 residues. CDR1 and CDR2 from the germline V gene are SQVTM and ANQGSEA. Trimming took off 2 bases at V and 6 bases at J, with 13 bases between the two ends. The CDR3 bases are TGCAGCGTTGAAAACGCAGGGATGAAGACCCAGTACTTC. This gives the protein CSVENAGMKTQYF.

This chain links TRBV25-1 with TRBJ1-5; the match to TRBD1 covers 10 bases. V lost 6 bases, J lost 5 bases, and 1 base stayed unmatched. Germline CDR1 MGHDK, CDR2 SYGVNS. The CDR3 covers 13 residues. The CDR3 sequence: CASRGQGDQPQHF. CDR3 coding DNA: TGTGCCAGCAGAGGACAGGGGGATCAGCCCCAGCATTTT.

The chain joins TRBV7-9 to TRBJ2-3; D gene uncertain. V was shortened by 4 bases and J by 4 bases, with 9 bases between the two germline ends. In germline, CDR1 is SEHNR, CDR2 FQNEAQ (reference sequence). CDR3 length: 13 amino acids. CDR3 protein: CASSSQSPDTQYF. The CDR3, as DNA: TGTGCCAGCAGCTCCCAGTCCCCAGATACGCAGTATTTT.